The clone carrying this T cell receptor (beta chain) was counted a few times. Its antigen is currently unknown. Sequence at one end of the junction differs from germline and may be a read error. These data are taken from a study of T cells in Graves' hyperthyroidism and ophthalmopathy. Every diagnosis used clinical symptoms, serum thyroxine and TRAb, thyroid ultrasound and orbital computed tomography. Whole-study findings and limits: Most thyroid clonotypes expanded above 0.001 were also detected in blood.

Germline CDR1 reads SGHRS; CDR2 reads YFSETQ. The CDR3 length is 12 residues. RNA transcripts provided the source from which TCR beta CDR3 regions were amplified. Initially, a first-round RT-PCR of the TCR CDR3 employed the HTBI primer set. One entry per CDR3 protein, called by TCRdb with MiXCR from the multiplex PCR reads. The sample includes 650,000 to 800,000 distinct CDR3 sequences, roughly 46% of them seen just once. Specimen: peripheral blood or thyroid tissue (not recorded which). The receptor was derived from an adult man with Graves' disease, either hyperthyroidism or ophthalmopathy (not recorded which). This chain connects TRBV5-1 to TRBJ2-7; no firm D call. CDR3 coding DNA: TGTGCCAGCATCCTAGGCTCCTACGAGCAGTACTTC. This translates into CASILGSYEQYF.